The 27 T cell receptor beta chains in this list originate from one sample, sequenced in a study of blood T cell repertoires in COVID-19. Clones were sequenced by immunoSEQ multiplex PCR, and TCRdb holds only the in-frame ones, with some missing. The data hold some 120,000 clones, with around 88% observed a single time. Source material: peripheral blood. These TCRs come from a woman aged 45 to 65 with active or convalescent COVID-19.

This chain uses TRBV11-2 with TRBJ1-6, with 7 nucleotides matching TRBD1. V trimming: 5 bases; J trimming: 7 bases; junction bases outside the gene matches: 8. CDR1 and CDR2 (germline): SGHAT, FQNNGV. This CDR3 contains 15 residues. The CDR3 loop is CASSRRQGGNSPLHF. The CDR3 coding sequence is TGTGCCAGCAGCCGTAGACAGGGCGGCAATTCACCCCTCCACTTT.

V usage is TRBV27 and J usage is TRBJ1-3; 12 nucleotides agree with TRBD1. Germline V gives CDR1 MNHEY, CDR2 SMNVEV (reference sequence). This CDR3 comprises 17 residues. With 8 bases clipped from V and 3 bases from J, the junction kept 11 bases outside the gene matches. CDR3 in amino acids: CASGGTGGELGGNTIYF. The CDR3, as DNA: TGTGCCAGCGGTGGGACAGGGGGCGAGTTGGGTGGAAACACCATATATTTT.

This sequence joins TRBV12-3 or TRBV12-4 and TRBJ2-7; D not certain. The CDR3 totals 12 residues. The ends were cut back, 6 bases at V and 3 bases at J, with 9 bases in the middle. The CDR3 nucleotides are TGTGCCAGCAGGAAAAACAGCTACGAGCAGTACTTC. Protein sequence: CASRKNSYEQYF.

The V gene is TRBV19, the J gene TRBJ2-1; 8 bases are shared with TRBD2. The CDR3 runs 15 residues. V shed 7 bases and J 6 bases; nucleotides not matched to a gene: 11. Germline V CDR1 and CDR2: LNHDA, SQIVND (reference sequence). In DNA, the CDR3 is TGTGCCAGTACCCCCATGGCCAGCGGGGGCAATGAGCAGTTCTTC. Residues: CASTPMASGGNEQFF.

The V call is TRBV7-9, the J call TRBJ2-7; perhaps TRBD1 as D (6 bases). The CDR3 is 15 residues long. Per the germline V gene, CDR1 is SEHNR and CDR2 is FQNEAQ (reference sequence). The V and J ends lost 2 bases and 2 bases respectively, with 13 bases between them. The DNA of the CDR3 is TGTGCCAGCAGCTTAACCCAGCAGGGGCCCTACGAGCAGTACTTC. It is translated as CASSLTQQGPYEQYF.

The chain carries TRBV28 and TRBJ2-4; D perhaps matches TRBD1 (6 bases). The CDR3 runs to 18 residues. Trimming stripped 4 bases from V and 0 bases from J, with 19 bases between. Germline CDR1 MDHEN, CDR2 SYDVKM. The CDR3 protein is CASSSILDRQLAKNIQYF. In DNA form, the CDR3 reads TGTGCCAGCAGTTCTATTTTGGACAGACAACTAGCCAAAAACATTCAGTACTTC.

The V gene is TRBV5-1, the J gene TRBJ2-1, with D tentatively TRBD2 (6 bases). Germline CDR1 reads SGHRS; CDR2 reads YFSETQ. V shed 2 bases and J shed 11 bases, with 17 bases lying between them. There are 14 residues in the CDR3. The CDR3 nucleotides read TGCGCCAGCAGCTTCTGGGACTTGACCAACCAGCAGTTCTTC. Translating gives CASSFWDLTNQQFF.

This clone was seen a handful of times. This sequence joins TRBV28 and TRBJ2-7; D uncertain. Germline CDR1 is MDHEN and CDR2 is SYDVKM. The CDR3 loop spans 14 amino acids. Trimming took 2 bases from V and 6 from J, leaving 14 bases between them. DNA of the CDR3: TGTGCCAGCAGTTTACCCCTCGGGTCCCGCGAGCAGTACTTC. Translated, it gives CASSLPLGSREQYF.

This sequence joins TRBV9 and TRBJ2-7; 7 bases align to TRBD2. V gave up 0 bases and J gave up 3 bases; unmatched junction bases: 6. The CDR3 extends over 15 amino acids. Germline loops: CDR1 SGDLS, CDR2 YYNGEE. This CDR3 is CASSVGGTGGYEQYF. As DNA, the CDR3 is TGTGCCAGCAGCGTAGGAGGGACGGGGGGCTACGAGCAGTACTTC.

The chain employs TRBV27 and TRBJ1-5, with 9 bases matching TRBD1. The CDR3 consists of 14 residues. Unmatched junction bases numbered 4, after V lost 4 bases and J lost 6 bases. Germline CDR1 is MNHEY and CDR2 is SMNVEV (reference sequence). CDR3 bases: TGTGCCAGCAGTTGGGACAGGGAAAGTCAGCCCCAGCATTTT. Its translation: CASSWDRESQPQHF.

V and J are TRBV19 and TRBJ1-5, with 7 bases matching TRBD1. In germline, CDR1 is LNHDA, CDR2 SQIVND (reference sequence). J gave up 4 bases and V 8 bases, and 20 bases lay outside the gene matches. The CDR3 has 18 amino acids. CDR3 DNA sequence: TGTGCCAGTTTTCCCCGGGACAGCGGTTTATGGCCTAATCAGCCCCAGCATTTT. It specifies CASFPRDSGLWPNQPQHF.

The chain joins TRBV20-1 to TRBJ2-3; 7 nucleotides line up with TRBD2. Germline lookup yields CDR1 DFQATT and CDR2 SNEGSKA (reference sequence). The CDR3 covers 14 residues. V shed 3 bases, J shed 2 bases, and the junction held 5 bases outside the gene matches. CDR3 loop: CSASSAGPTDTQYF. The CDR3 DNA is TGCAGTGCTAGTTCAGCGGGGCCCACAGATACGCAGTATTTT.

The CDR3 here is CASSLGVGLAGFRNEQFF. The DNA for the CDR3 is TGTGCCAGCAGTTTGGGGGTTGGACTAGCGGGGTTTAGAAATGAGCAGTTCTTC. The chain joins TRBV28 to TRBJ2-1, with 12 bases lining up with TRBD2. Germline V gene sequence: CDR1 MDHEN, CDR2 SYDVKM. J lost 7 bases, V lost 3 bases, and 13 bases had no gene match. This CDR3 spans 18 amino acids.

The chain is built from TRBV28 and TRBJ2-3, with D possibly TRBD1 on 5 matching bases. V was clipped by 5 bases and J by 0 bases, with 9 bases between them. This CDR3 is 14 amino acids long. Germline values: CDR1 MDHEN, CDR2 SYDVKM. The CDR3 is CASSIRVSTDTQYF. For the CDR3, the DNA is TGTGCCAGCAGTATCAGGGTTAGCACAGATACGCAGTATTTT.

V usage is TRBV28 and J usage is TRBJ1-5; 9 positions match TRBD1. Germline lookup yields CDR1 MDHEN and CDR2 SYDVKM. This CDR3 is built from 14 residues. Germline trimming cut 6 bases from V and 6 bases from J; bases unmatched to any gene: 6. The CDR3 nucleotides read TGTGCCAGCAGCGTGAGGGACAGGGTTCAGCCCCAGCATTTT. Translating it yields CASSVRDRVQPQHF.

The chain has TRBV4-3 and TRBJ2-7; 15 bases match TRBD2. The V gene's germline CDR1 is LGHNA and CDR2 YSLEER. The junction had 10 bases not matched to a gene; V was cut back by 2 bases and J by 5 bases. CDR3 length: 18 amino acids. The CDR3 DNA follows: TGCGCCAGCAGCCAATACCTCGGACTAGCGGGAGGGCCCGACGAGCAGTACTTC. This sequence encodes CASSQYLGLAGGPDEQYF.

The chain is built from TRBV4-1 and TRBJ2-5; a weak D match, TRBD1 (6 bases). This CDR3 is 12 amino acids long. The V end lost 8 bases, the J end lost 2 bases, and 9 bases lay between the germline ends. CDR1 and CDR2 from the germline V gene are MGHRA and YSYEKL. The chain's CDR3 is CASRDIQETQYF. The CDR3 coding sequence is TGCGCCAGCCGGGACATTCAAGAGACCCAGTACTTC.

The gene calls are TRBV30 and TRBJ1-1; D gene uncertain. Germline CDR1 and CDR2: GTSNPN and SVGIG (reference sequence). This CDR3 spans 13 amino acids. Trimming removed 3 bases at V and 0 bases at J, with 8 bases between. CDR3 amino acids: CAWRSRMNTEAFF. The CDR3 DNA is TGTGCCTGGAGGTCGAGGATGAACACTGAAGCTTTCTTT.

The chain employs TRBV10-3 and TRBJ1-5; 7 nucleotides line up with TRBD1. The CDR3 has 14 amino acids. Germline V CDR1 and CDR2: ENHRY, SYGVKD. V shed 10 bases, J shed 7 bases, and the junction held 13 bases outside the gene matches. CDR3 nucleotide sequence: TGTGCCACCTCTTTAGGGGGCTCCCCCCAGCCCCAGCATTTT. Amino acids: CATSLGGSPQPQHF.

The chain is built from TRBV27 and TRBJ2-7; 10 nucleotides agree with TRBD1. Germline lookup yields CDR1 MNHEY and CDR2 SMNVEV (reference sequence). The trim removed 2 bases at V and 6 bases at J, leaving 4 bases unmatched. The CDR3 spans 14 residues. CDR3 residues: CASSLGTGAVEQYF. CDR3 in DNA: TGTGCCAGCAGTTTAGGGACAGGGGCCGTCGAGCAGTACTTC.

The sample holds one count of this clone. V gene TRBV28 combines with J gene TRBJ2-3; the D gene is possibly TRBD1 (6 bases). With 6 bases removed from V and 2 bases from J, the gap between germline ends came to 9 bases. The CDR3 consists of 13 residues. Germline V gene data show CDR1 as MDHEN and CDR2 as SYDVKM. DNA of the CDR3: TGTGCCAGCAGCCCAGGGGACACAGATACGCAGTATTTT. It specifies CASSPGDTDTQYF.

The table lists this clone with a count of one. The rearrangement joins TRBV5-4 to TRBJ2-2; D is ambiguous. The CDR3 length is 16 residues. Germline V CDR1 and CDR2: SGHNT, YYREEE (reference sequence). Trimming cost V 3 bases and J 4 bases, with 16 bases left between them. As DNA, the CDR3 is TGTGCCAGCAGCTCCGCAGAGACTCGGAGCACCGGGGAGCTGTTTTTT. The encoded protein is CASSSAETRSTGELFF.

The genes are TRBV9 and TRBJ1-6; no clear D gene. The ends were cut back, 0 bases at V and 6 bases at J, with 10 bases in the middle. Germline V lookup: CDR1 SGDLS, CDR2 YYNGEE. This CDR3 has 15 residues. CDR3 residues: CASSVDGRTNSPLHF. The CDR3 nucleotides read TGTGCCAGCAGCGTAGATGGCAGAACTAATTCACCCCTCCACTTT.

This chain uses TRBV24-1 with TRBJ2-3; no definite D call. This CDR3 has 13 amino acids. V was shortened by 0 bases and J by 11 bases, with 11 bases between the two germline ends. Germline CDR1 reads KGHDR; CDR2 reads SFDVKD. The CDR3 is CATSDLVNIRQYF. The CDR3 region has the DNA TGTGCCACCAGTGATTTGGTGAATATTAGGCAGTATTTT.

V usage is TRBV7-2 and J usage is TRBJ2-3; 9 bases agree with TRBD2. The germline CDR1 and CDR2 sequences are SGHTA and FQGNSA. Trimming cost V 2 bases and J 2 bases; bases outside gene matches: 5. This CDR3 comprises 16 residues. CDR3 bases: TGTGCCAGCAGCTTAAATCCTAGCGGGGACACAGATACGCAGTATTTT. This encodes CASSLNPSGDTDTQYF.

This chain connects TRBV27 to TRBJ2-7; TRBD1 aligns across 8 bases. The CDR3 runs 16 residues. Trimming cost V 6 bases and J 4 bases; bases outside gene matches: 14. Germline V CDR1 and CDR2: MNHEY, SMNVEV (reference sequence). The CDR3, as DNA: TGTGCCAGCAGCGGGGGTCAGCAGGGGGCTTGGTACGAGCAGTACTTC. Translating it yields CASSGGQQGAWYEQYF.

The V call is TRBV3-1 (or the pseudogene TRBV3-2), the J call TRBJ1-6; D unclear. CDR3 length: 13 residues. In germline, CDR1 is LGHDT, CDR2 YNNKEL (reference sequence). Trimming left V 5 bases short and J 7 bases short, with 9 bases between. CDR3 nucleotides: TGTGCCAGCAGCACTCAACGGAATTCACCCCTCCACTTT. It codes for CASSTQRNSPLHF.